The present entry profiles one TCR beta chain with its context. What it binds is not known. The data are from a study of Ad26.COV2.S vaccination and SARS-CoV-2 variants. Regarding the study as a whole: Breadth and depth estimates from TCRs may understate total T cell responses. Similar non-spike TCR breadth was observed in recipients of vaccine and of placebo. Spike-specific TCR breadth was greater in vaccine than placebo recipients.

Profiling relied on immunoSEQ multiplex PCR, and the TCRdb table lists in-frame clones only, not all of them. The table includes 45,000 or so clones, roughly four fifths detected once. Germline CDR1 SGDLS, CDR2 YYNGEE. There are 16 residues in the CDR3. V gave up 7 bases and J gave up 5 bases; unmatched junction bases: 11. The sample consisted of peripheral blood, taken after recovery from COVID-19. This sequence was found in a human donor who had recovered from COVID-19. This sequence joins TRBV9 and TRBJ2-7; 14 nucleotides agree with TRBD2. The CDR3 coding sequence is TGTGCCAGCTCTCGACTAGCGGGAGGGCCTAAAGACGAGCAGTACTTC. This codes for CASSRLAGGPKDEQYF.